The 32 T cell receptor beta chains presented below share a single source sample, sequenced in a study of low-dose radiotherapy and immunotherapy resistance in tumors. Gene-specific TRAV and TRBV primers were used for first-strand cDNA, covering alpha and beta chains. TCRs underwent around 18 PCR cycles of amplification with a constant-region primer and V-primer adapter. Via MiXCR, TCRdb re-called the reads, giving one row per CDR3 protein. The profile covers under 11,000 distinct CDR3 sequences, with approximately 55% appearing a single time and over 7% taken by the ten largest. Every receptor here comes from a human donor with advanced metastatic prostate, ovarian, gallbladder or colorectal cancer (not recorded which). This table probably holds off-target reads from a library built for another chain.

This chain uses TRBV3-1 with TRBJ2-2, with D possibly matching TRBD1 (5 bases). In germline, CDR1 is LGHDT, CDR2 YNNKEL (reference sequence). This CDR3 comprises 13 residues. V lost 1 base to trimming and J lost 6 bases, with 6 bases between them. For the CDR3, the DNA is TGTGCCAGCAGCCAAGTAGGGGCCGGGGAGCTGTTTTTT. Residues: CASSQVGAGELFF.

The V call is TRBV5-4, the J call TRBJ2-5; 13 positions agree with TRBD2. J lost 4 bases, V lost 4 bases, and 1 base had no gene match. This CDR3 contains 14 residues. Per germline, CDR1 SGHNT and CDR2 YYREEE (reference sequence). CDR3 region: CASSRTSGGETQYF. In DNA, the CDR3 is TGTGCCAGCAGCCGGACTAGCGGGGGAGAGACCCAGTACTTC.

V is TRBV5-1 and J is TRBJ1-1, with TRBD1 matching over 11 bases. Germline V gene data show CDR1 as SGHRS and CDR2 as YFSETQ. J gave up 8 bases and V 4 bases, and 10 bases lay outside the gene matches. CDR3 length: 15 amino acids. For the CDR3, the DNA is TGCGCCAGCAGCGTCGGACAGGGGGCTTACCACGAAGCTTTCTTT. Translated: CASSVGQGAYHEAFF. Supplemented by reference TRBV5-1 and TRBJ1-1, the full variable domain reads KAGVTQTPRYLIKTRGQQVTLSCSPISGHRSVSWYQQTPGQGLQFLFEYFSETQRNKGNFPGRFSGRQFSNSRSEMNVSTLELGDSALYLCASSVGQGAYHEAFFGQGTRLTVV.

The chain links TRBV10-3 to TRBJ2-5; D gene ambiguous. Deletions cut 10 bases from V and 1 base from J, with 10 bases between. This CDR3 contains 12 residues. CDR1 and CDR2 from the germline V gene are ENHRY and SYGVKD. The CDR3 loop reads CATSSVQETQYF. The CDR3 region has the DNA TGTGCCACCTCTTCCGTCCAAGAGACCCAGTACTTC.

This clonotype was counted only a few times. The V gene is TRBV7-2, the J gene TRBJ2-3, with 7 positions matching TRBD2. The CDR3 has 17 residues. Germline lookup yields CDR1 SGHTA and CDR2 FQGNSA. V was pared by 6 bases and J by 6 bases, with 18 bases of the junction left unmatched. The CDR3 spells CASRSKLLARVGDTQYF. CDR3 DNA sequence: TGTGCCAGCAGGTCCAAGCTACTAGCGCGAGTCGGGGATACGCAGTATTTT.

The V gene is TRBV7-2, the J gene TRBJ2-2; TRBD2 might be the D (7 bases). Trimming shortened V by 5 bases and J by 6 bases, and 19 bases separated the two germline ends. The CDR3 extends over 16 amino acids. CDR1 is SGHTA and CDR2 is FQGNSA in the germline V gene. The DNA of the CDR3 is TGTGCCAGCAGCCCCCGGGGGGCTACCGAGGCCGGGGAGCTGTTTTTT. Its protein is CASSPRGATEAGELFF.

In this sample, this clonotype turned up a few times. The chain couples TRBV18 to TRBJ2-3; D could derive from TRBD1 or TRBD2 (6 bases each). Looked up from germline, CDR1 is KGHSH and CDR2 is LQKENI. CDR3 size: 15 residues. The V gene lost 0 bases and the J gene lost 1 base, with 8 bases spanning the gap. The CDR3: CASSPPRGGTDTQYF. CDR3 in DNA: TGTGCCAGCTCACCACCAAGGGGGGGCACAGATACGCAGTATTTT.

This clonotype has just a few counts. The gene calls are TRBV29-1 and TRBJ2-3; 7 bases are a match to TRBD1. Germline V gene lookup returns CDR1 SQVTM and CDR2 ANQGSEA. The CDR3 runs 13 residues. V was clipped by 3 bases and J by 6 bases; unmatched bases: 6. CDR3 sequence: CSVEGVTGDTQYF. DNA of the CDR3: TGCAGCGTTGAGGGGGTGACAGGGGATACGCAGTATTTT.

The chain joins TRBV21-1 to TRBJ2-2. TRBV21-1 is tagged as a pseudogene. The CDR3 has 14 residues. The CDR3 loop is CASSKGRGTGELFF. For the CDR3, the DNA is TGTGCCAGCAGCAAAGGTCGGGGTACCGGGGAGCTGTTTTTT.

This clonotype was seen more than once but under ten times. The J gene is TRBJ1-1, the V gene TRBV5-1, with 12 bases lining up with TRBD1. This CDR3 region has 18 residues. Trimming removed 0 bases from V and 0 bases from J; junction bases left unmatched: 6. Germline V gene data show CDR1 as SGHRS and CDR2 as YFSETQ. The CDR3 sequence is CASSLGDRGRVMNTEAFF. In DNA form, the CDR3 reads TGCGCCAGCAGCTTGGGGGACAGGGGGCGAGTCATGAACACTGAAGCTTTCTTT.

There are a few counts of this clonotype. The V and J genes are TRBV10-3 and TRBJ2-1, with TRBD2 matching 12 bases. CDR3 length equals 15 residues. With V trimmed by 4 bases and J by 4 bases, 2 bases remained unmatched. CDR1 and CDR2 (germline): ENHRY, SYGVKD. The CDR3 DNA is TGTGCCATCAGTGGACTAGCGGGAGAGTACAATGAGCAGTTCTTC. Encoded protein: CAISGLAGEYNEQFF.

The genes are TRBV6-1 and TRBJ1-1; TRBD1 aligns across 7 bases. V gave up 5 bases and J gave up 3 bases; unmatched junction bases: 9. Per germline, CDR1 MNHNS and CDR2 SASEGT. This CDR3 has 15 residues. CDR3 region: CASSYGSGGDTEAFF. In DNA, the CDR3 is TGTGCCAGCAGTTATGGGTCAGGGGGGGACACTGAAGCTTTCTTT.

The chain combines TRBV10-3 with TRBJ2-7; TRBD1 matches at 7 bases. In germline, CDR1 is ENHRY, CDR2 SYGVKD. The CDR3 is made up of 13 amino acids. Trimming took 7 bases from V and 6 from J; bases not matched to a gene: 9. The DNA for the CDR3 is TGTGCCATCATGAGACAGGGTGACTTCGAGCAGTACTTC. Translating it yields CAIMRQGDFEQYF.

This clonotype was seen more than once but under ten times. A read error may produce the germline difference seen at one junction end. The chain has TRBV2 and TRBJ1-1; D is unresolved. CDR3 size: 13 residues. Germline loops: CDR1 SNHLY, CDR2 FYNNEI. This chain's CDR3 is CASSQAPNTEAFF. The CDR3 nucleotides read TGTGCCAGCAGTCAAGCCCCTAACACTGAAGCTTTCTTT. Drawing the rest from reference TRBV2 and TRBJ1-1, the complete variable domain is EPEVTQTPSHQVTQMGQEVILRCVPISNHLYFYWYRQILGQKVEFLVSFYNNEISEKSEIFDDQFSVERPDGSNFTLKIRSTKLEDSAMYFCASSQAPNTEAFFGQGTRLTVV.

The chain joins TRBV29-1 to TRBJ2-7; D might be TRBD1 (5 bases). V dropped 0 bases and J dropped 5 bases, with 11 bases sitting between them. Germline lookup yields CDR1 SQVTM and CDR2 ANQGSEA. This CDR3 is built from 13 residues. CDR3 amino acids: CSVEDRWTNEQYF. The CDR3 DNA sequence: TGCAGCGTTGAAGATCGGTGGACAAACGAGCAGTACTTC.

This clonotype was seen a few times. This chain joins TRBV29-1 and TRBJ2-7; D is unclear. Germline V gene data show CDR1 as SQVTM and CDR2 as ANQGSEA. Between the trimmed V and J ends, which lost 6 bases and 0 bases, there was a span of 9 bases. The CDR3 covers 12 residues. The CDR3 here is CSVRRSSYEQYF. The CDR3 DNA reads TGCAGCGTCCGTAGATCCTCCTACGAGCAGTACTTC.

The chain combines TRBV29-1 with TRBJ2-3, with 15 bases that match TRBD2. Germline assignment: CDR1 SQVTM and CDR2 ANQGSEA. V shed 3 bases and J 3 bases; nucleotides not matched to a gene: 1. There are 15 residues in the CDR3. CDR3 loop: CSVDGTSGRTDTQYF. As DNA, the CDR3 is TGCAGCGTTGATGGGACTAGCGGGAGGACAGATACGCAGTATTTT.

The V call is TRBV5-8, the J call TRBJ1-5; no clear D gene. This CDR3 region has 13 residues. V lost 4 bases and J lost 4, with 9 bases in between. Germline CDR1 and CDR2: SGHTS and YDEGEE. The CDR3 reads CASSPRANQPQHF. The CDR3 bases are TGTGCCAGCAGCCCCAGAGCAAATCAGCCCCAGCATTTT.

This clonotype occurred a few times. The chain is built from TRBV5-1 and TRBJ2-7; a weak D match, TRBD1 (6 bases). The germline V gene encodes CDR1 SGHRS and CDR2 YFSETQ. The CDR3 is 14 residues long. V lost 5 bases to trimming and J lost 2 bases, with 14 bases between them. The CDR3 nucleotides read TGCGCCAGCAGGCCGCCGGGACAACCCTACGAGCAGTACTTC. It encodes CASRPPGQPYEQYF. Using reference TRBV5-1 and TRBJ2-7 for the parts outside the CDR3, the full variable domain is KAGVTQTPRYLIKTRGQQVTLSCSPISGHRSVSWYQQTPGQGLQFLFEYFSETQRNKGNFPGRFSGRQFSNSRSEMNVSTLELGDSALYLCASRPPGQPYEQYFGPGTRLTVT.

The CDR3: CASSPYPRGPYEQYF. CDR3 bases: TGTGCCAGCAGTCCCTACCCGCGGGGGCCATACGAGCAGTACTTC. The chain joins TRBV12-3 or TRBV12-4 to TRBJ2-7; maybe TRBD2 (7 bases). The CDR3 is 15 amino acids. The germline V and J ends were trimmed by 5 bases and 4 bases, with 18 bases remaining between them.

This clonotype has more than one count but fewer than ten. The V call is TRBV11-1, the J call TRBJ1-2; the D is unclear. The V and J ends lost 3 bases and 1 base respectively, with 12 bases between them. This CDR3 has 15 amino acids. In germline, CDR1 is SGHAT, CDR2 FQDESV (reference sequence). CDR3 DNA sequence: TGTGCCAGCAGCTTGGGATCGCGGCTTAACTATGGCTACACCTTC. This translates into CASSLGSRLNYGYTF.

This clonotype has just one count. The rearrangement uses TRBV6-8 and TRBJ1-3; unclear D gene. Germline assignment: CDR1 MNHGY and CDR2 SAAAGT. The V end was cut by 5 bases, the J end by 1 base, with 9 bases between. The CDR3 runs 14 residues. CDR3: CASSAEGSGNTIYF. CDR3 DNA: TGTGCCAGCAGTGCCGAGGGTTCTGGAAACACCATATATTTT.

This clonotype has just one count. The rearrangement uses TRBV20-1 and TRBJ2-2, with 7 bases matching TRBD2. This CDR3 spans 15 amino acids. The V gene end was trimmed by 3 bases and the J gene end by 2 bases; junction bases not matched to a gene: 6. Germline V gene sequence: CDR1 DFQATT, CDR2 SNEGSKA (reference sequence). Here the CDR3 DNA reads TGCAGTGCTAGGAGGCGGGAGTTCAACACCGGGGAGCTGTTTTTT. Amino acid sequence: CSARRREFNTGELFF.

This clonotype has more than one count but fewer than ten. The chain employs TRBV10-3 and TRBJ2-1, with no clear D. V lost 11 bases and J 1 base, leaving 18 bases between the germline ends. This CDR3 spans 15 amino acids. Looked up from germline, CDR1 is ENHRY and CDR2 is SYGVKD. The CDR3 loop reads CAAVGAANSYNEQFF. The CDR3 bases are TGTGCCGCCGTCGGAGCCGCCAATTCCTACAATGAGCAGTTCTTC.

This clonotype has a handful of counts. The CDR3 sequence is CASNLQGSSGNTIYF. DNA for the CDR3: TGTGCCAGCAACCTTCAGGGGAGCTCTGGAAACACCATATATTTT. This chain links TRBV6-6 with TRBJ1-3, with D tentatively TRBD1 (6 bases). The CDR3 runs to 15 residues. CDR1 is MNHNY and CDR2 is SVGAGI in the germline V gene (reference sequence). Trimming shortened V by 7 bases and J by 0 bases, and 13 bases separated the two germline ends.

This clonotype turned up a few times. This chain connects TRBV10-3 to TRBJ1-5, with no clear D. CDR1 and CDR2 from the germline V gene are ENHRY and SYGVKD. V was clipped by 4 bases and J by 4 bases, with 5 bases between them. The CDR3 has 12 residues. The CDR3, as DNA: TGTGCCATCAGTGGAGATAATCAGCCCCAGCATTTT. This codes for CAISGDNQPQHF.

V usage is TRBV5-4 and J usage is TRBJ2-2; the match to TRBD1 covers 7 bases. The CDR3 loop spans 14 amino acids. The V gene's germline CDR1 is SGHNT and CDR2 YYREEE (reference sequence). Trimming removed 4 bases from V and 5 bases from J; junction bases left unmatched: 5. The CDR3 is CASSPTTGTGELFF. The CDR3 DNA reads as TGTGCCAGCAGCCCGACGACAGGGACCGGGGAGCTGTTTTTT. Filled out from reference TRBV5-4 and TRBJ2-2, the complete variable domain reads ETGVTQSPTHLIKTRGQQVTLRCSSQSGHNTVSWYQQALGQGPQFIFQYYREEENGRGNFPPRFSGLQFPNYSSELNVNALELDDSALYLCASSPTTGTGELFFGEGSRLTVL.

This chain uses TRBV5-1 with TRBJ2-1; no definite D call. This CDR3 has 12 amino acids. V was pared by 5 bases and J by 10 bases, with 13 bases between. Looked up from germline, CDR1 is SGHRS and CDR2 is YFSETQ. CDR3 sequence reads: CASRLELGEQFF. As DNA, the CDR3 is TGCGCCAGCAGGCTGGAGTTGGGAGAGCAGTTCTTC.

This chain connects TRBV19 to TRBJ2-2; a weak D match, TRBD2 (5 bases). This CDR3 comprises 13 residues. Germline CDR1 is LNHDA and CDR2 is SQIVND (reference sequence). V lost 3 bases and J lost 7, with 9 bases in between. CDR3 sequence: CASSIERVGELFF. In DNA, the CDR3 is TGTGCCAGTAGTATTGAGAGGGTCGGGGAGCTGTTTTTT.

The rearrangement links TRBV10-3 to TRBJ2-3, with 7 nucleotides matching TRBD2. With V trimmed by 3 bases and J by 5 bases, 8 bases remained unmatched. The CDR3 runs to 15 residues. CDR1 and CDR2 (germline): ENHRY, SYGVKD. The CDR3 coding sequence is TGTGCCATCAGTGACTCGGCGGGGGTAGGAGATACGCAGTATTTT. The encoded protein is CAISDSAGVGDTQYF.

The chain employs TRBV25-1 and TRBJ2-5; 7 bases map to TRBD2. Per the germline V gene, CDR1 is MGHDK and CDR2 is SYGVNS. V shed 2 bases and J 5 bases; nucleotides not matched to a gene: 11. The CDR3 totals 16 residues. The CDR3 region has the DNA TGTGCCAGCAGTGAAGTGTCCACGGGGAGGGGCGAGACCCAGTACTTC. As protein: CASSEVSTGRGETQYF.

The chain uses TRBV5-1 and TRBJ2-7; perhaps TRBD1 as D (6 bases). CDR1 is SGHRS, CDR2 YFSETQ, per germline. The CDR3 sequence is 13 residues long. Between the trimmed V and J ends, which lost 7 bases and 2 bases, there was a span of 13 bases. CDR3 residues: CASRVGAAYEQYF. The CDR3 DNA sequence: TGCGCCAGCCGGGTGGGGGCGGCCTACGAGCAGTACTTC.